The next 16 T cell receptor beta chains were all read from a single sample in a study of blood T cell repertoires in COVID-19. Clones were read by immunoSEQ multiplex PCR, and TCRdb kept only the in-frame ones, dropping some. The sample shows 240,000 or so clones, approximately 91% of them seen only once. The source material was peripheral blood. The receptors come from a woman aged 25 to 45 with acute or convalescent COVID-19.

V is TRBV29-1 and J is TRBJ2-7; 11 bases are a match to TRBD1. CDR3 size: 15 residues. Trimming at V came to 6 bases and at J to 5 bases, leaving 12 bases not matched to a gene. The germline V gene has CDR1 SQVTM and CDR2 ANQGSEA. The CDR3 nucleotides read TGCAGCGTCGGAGAAGTCCGGGACAGGGGGAACGAGCAGTACTTC. Amino acid sequence: CSVGEVRDRGNEQYF.

This chain joins TRBV2 and TRBJ2-2; 7 bases align to TRBD2. Trimming removed 1 base from V and 0 bases from J; junction bases left unmatched: 2. Germline lookup yields CDR1 SNHLY and CDR2 FYNNEI. CDR3 length equals 16 residues. The CDR3 bases are TGTGCCAGCAGTGAAGGTGCGGGAGCGAACACCGGGGAGCTGTTTTTT. Translating it yields CASSEGAGANTGELFF.

The chain employs TRBV25-1 and TRBJ1-4; TRBD1 is a possible D gene (5 bases). Trimming took 1 base from V and 8 from J, leaving 11 bases between them. Germline V gene sequence: CDR1 MGHDK, CDR2 SYGVNS. This CDR3 has 14 amino acids. The CDR3 DNA is TGTGCCAGCAGTGAATCCGGGGGTGGGGAAAAACTGTTTTTT. Amino acids: CASSESGGGEKLFF.

The gene calls are TRBV19 and TRBJ2-7; 7 nucleotides match TRBD2. Germline CDR1 and CDR2: LNHDA and SQIVND (reference sequence). The V gene end was trimmed by 8 bases and the J gene end by 4 bases; junction bases not matched to a gene: 5. This CDR3 is 12 amino acids long. CDR3 nucleotide sequence: TGTGCCAGTTCCTGGGGGGGATACGAGCAGTACTTC. As protein: CASSWGGYEQYF.

The chain recombines TRBV7-2 with TRBJ2-1; perhaps TRBD1 as D (5 bases). The CDR3 spans 14 residues. The ends were cut back, 7 bases at V and 0 bases at J, with 10 bases in the middle. Germline-derived CDR1 and CDR2 are SGHTA and FQGNSA. CDR3 DNA sequence: TGTGCCAGCATCAGGACATTCTCCTACAATGAGCAGTTCTTC. This translates into CASIRTFSYNEQFF.

V usage is TRBV6-5 and J usage is TRBJ2-7; D is perhaps TRBD1 (5 bases). V shed 0 bases and J shed 2 bases, with 11 bases lying between them. The CDR3 spans 15 residues. Germline V lookup: CDR1 MNHEY, CDR2 SVGAGI. CDR3: CASSYSGQATYEQYF. The CDR3 bases are TGTGCCAGCAGTTACTCGGGGCAGGCCACCTACGAGCAGTACTTC.

The DNA for the CDR3 is TGTGCCAGCAGCCGACCGGGACAGACCTACGAGCAGTACTTC. Translated, it gives CASSRPGQTYEQYF. The chain combines TRBV11-3 with TRBJ2-7, with 7 bases that match TRBD1. V dropped 5 bases and J dropped 2; count of bases not matched to a gene: 6. The CDR3 runs 14 residues. Germline V gene data show CDR1 as SGHNT and CDR2 as YENEEA.

The rearrangement joins TRBV12-3 or TRBV12-4 to TRBJ1-3; D uncertain. The CDR3 contains 12 residues. Trimming removed 1 base at V and 6 bases at J, with 4 bases between. The CDR3 DNA sequence: TGTGCCAGCAGTTTAGGCGTAAACACCATATATTTT. It specifies CASSLGVNTIYF.

The V call is TRBV21-1, the J call TRBJ1-6. TRBV21-1 is listed as a pseudogene. This CDR3 is 15 amino acids long. DNA for the CDR3: TGTGCCAGCAGCAAAGGACGTAGCAGTAATTCACCCCTCCACTTT. Its translation: CASSKGRSSNSPLHF.

This chain uses TRBV2 with TRBJ1-4, with TRBD1 matching over 8 bases. CDR1 and CDR2 (germline): SNHLY, FYNNEI. With V trimmed by 0 bases and J by 4 bases, 4 bases remained unmatched. The CDR3 length is 16 residues. CDR3 nucleotide sequence: TGTGCCAGCAGTGAAGCGGGGGGACAGGTTAATGAAAAACTGTTTTTT. Its protein product is CASSEAGGQVNEKLFF.

This chain connects TRBV11-3 to TRBJ1-1, with D uncertain. This CDR3 is built from 13 residues. V shed 6 bases and J shed 2 bases, with 10 bases lying between them. CDR1 is SGHNT and CDR2 is YENEEA in the germline V gene. The CDR3 sequence: CASSSDGNTEAFF. CDR3 DNA sequence: TGTGCCAGCAGTAGCGACGGCAACACTGAAGCTTTCTTT.

The chain couples TRBV6-4 to TRBJ2-1; D is possibly TRBD1 (5 bases). V shed 6 bases and J shed 8 bases, with 17 bases lying between them. Germline V gene lookup returns CDR1 MRHNA and CDR2 SNTAGT. The CDR3 is made up of 14 amino acids. CDR3 sequence reads: CASRDLTGEDEQFF. The CDR3, as DNA: TGTGCCAGCAGAGATCTAACAGGTGAGGATGAGCAGTTCTTC.

The chain carries TRBV5-5 and TRBJ2-2, with TRBD2 matching over 8 bases. The V and J ends lost 1 base and 6 bases, in that order; junction bases with no gene match: 11. CDR1 and CDR2 (germline): SGHKS, YYEKEE (reference sequence). The CDR3 has 17 residues. The CDR3 nucleotides are TGTGCCAGCAGCTTGTCCGCAAGCGGGAGTTGGTCCGGGGAGCTGTTTTTT. Translation gives CASSLSASGSWSGELFF.

This rearrangement joins TRBV7-9 to TRBJ2-7; TRBD2 agrees at 11 bases. Trimming removed 2 bases from V and 3 bases from J; junction bases left unmatched: 3. The CDR3 consists of 15 residues. CDR1 and CDR2 from the germline V gene are SEHNR and FQNEAQ (reference sequence). CDR3 nucleotides: TGTGCCAGCAGCTTAACCGGGACTAGCGGCTACGAGCAGTACTTC. This gives the protein CASSLTGTSGYEQYF.

The chain links TRBV19 to TRBJ1-3; a possible D gene is TRBD1 (6 bases). Germline V gene sequence: CDR1 LNHDA, CDR2 SQIVND (reference sequence). This CDR3 has 18 residues. V lost 5 bases, J lost 0 bases, and 20 bases lay in between. The CDR3 here is CASSPSSQGPGSGNTIYF. CDR3 sequence (DNA): TGTGCCAGTAGTCCTTCTTCACAGGGCCCTGGCTCTGGAAACACCATATATTTT.

This clone was recorded only once. The rearrangement joins TRBV2 to TRBJ2-1, with unresolved D. This CDR3 contains 14 residues. Trimming cost V 5 bases and J 3 bases, with 11 bases left between them. The germline gives CDR1 SNHLY, CDR2 FYNNEI. CDR3 in amino acids: CASSSQIFYNEQFF. In DNA form, the CDR3 reads TGTGCCAGCAGTAGCCAAATCTTCTACAATGAGCAGTTCTTC.